This passage covers 7 T cell receptor beta chains from one sample sequenced in a study of shared clonotypes between healthy human individuals. TCRdb keeps only in-frame clones here, not all; method: immunoSEQ multiplex PCR. The sample yields millions of clones, roughly 94% seen once. Sequencing input: naive CD4+ T cells sorted from blood. Subset meaning: CD45RA+ positively selected. Receptors were obtained from a man between 18 and 29 years old in good health.

Concerning this clone: The sample has other DNA sequences that encode this CDR3 too. V is TRBV5-1 and J is TRBJ2-3; 10 nucleotides match TRBD2. This CDR3 comprises 14 residues. Germline values: CDR1 SGHRS, CDR2 YFSETQ. Germline trimming cut 4 bases from V and 4 bases from J; bases unmatched to any gene: 3. The CDR3 spells CASSLSGGADTQYF. CDR3 nucleotide sequence: TGCGCCAGCAGCCTAAGCGGGGGGGCAGATACGCAGTATTTT. Full variable domain (remainder filled in from reference TRBV5-1 and TRBJ2-3): KAGVTQTPRYLIKTRGQQVTLSCSPISGHRSVSWYQQTPGQGLQFLFEYFSETQRNKGNFPGRFSGRQFSNSRSEMNVSTLELGDSALYLCASSLSGGADTQYFGPGTRLTVL.

The chain combines TRBV28 with TRBJ1-2; D unclear. The CDR3 has 14 residues. The germline CDR1 and CDR2 sequences are MDHEN and SYDVKM. V was shortened by 6 bases and J by 3 bases, with 14 bases between the two germline ends. The CDR3 protein is CASSSARRDYGYTF. In DNA form, the CDR3 reads TGTGCCAGCAGCTCAGCTAGGCGGGACTATGGCTACACCTTC.

The CDR3 coding sequence is TGTGCCAGCAGCTTAGTCAGCCCGAGAGTCCAAGAGACCCAGTACTTC. Its translation: CASSLVSPRVQETQYF. The chain employs TRBV11-1 and TRBJ2-5, with D hard to call. The CDR3 consists of 16 residues. In germline, CDR1 is SGHAT, CDR2 FQDESV (reference sequence). Trimming pared 1 base from V and 1 base from J, leaving 13 bases between.

V is TRBV5-5 and J is TRBJ2-1; D is possibly TRBD1 (6 bases). Germline V gene data show CDR1 as SGHKS and CDR2 as YYEKEE (reference sequence). The germline V and J ends were trimmed by 4 bases and 4 bases, with 9 bases remaining between them. The CDR3 runs to 13 residues. CDR3 in amino acids: CASSIGQYNEQFF. DNA for the CDR3: TGTGCCAGCAGCATCGGACAGTACAATGAGCAGTTCTTC.

This clone was seen a single time. The conserved final phenylalanine or tryptophan is absent from the CDR3, which likely points to a read error. The genes are TRBV9 and TRBJ2-7; TRBD1 matches at 7 bases. This CDR3 spans 15 amino acids. Unmatched junction bases numbered 5, after V lost 0 bases and J lost 2 bases. The germline CDR1 and CDR2 sequences are SGDLS and YYNGEE. CDR3 protein: CASSVAGQSPYEQYL. The CDR3 DNA reads as TGTGCCAGCAGCGTAGCGGGACAGTCTCCCTACGAGCAGTACCTC.

This clone has only one observation. The CDR3, as DNA: TGTGCCAGCAGTAAGGGAGAGCAGGCCTACAATGAGCAGTTCTTC. Translating it yields CASSKGEQAYNEQFF. The rearrangement uses TRBV6-5 and TRBJ2-1; possibly TRBD2 for D (5 bases). Germline V CDR1 and CDR2: MNHEY, SVGAGI. V lost 5 bases to trimming and J lost 2 bases, with 13 bases between them. This CDR3 has 15 amino acids.

The chain has TRBV28 and TRBJ1-4; TRBD1 might be the D (6 bases). Germline assignment: CDR1 MDHEN and CDR2 SYDVKM. Trimming left V 5 bases short and J 7 bases short, with 14 bases between. This CDR3 spans 14 amino acids. CDR3 nucleotides: TGTGCCAGCAGTGGGGGACAAGTCAGTGAAAAACTGTTTTTT. This sequence encodes CASSGGQVSEKLFF.